The sequence of this T cell receptor beta chain was determined in a study of graft-versus-host responses after intestinal transplantation. Study as a whole: Transplants given to recipients were multivisceral, liver-intestinal, or isolated intestinal.

The ends were cut back, 1 base at V and 0 bases at J, with 10 bases in the middle. The germline CDR1 and CDR2 sequences are SGHRS and YFSETQ. The CDR3 is made up of 16 amino acids. About this clone itself: What it binds is unknown.

The protocol was immunoSEQ multiplex PCR, while the TCRdb copy is restricted to in-frame clones and leaves out a portion. The table lists more than 90,000 clones, just under 95% of them singletons. This sequence joins TRBV5-1 and TRBJ1-4; a weak D match, TRBD1 (5 bases). Sequencing was performed on unstimulated CD8+ T cells sorted from spleen or lymph node cells, taken before intestinal transplant. The sequence was obtained from a human donor who received an intestinal transplant. CDR3 sequence reads: CASSLHGGATNEKLFF. CDR3 sequence (DNA): TGCGCCAGCAGCTTGCACGGGGGAGCAACTAATGAAAAACTGTTTTTT.